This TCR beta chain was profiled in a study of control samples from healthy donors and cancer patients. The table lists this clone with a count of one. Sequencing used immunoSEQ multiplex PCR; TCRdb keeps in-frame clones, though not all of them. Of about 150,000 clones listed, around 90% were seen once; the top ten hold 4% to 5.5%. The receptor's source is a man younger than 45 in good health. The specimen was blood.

The DNA of the CDR3 is TGTGCCAGCAGCTTACGTGGATCCGGGGATAGGGAGCAGTACTTC. This encodes CASSLRGSGDREQYF. The chain uses TRBV7-6 and TRBJ2-7; weak D call: TRBD2 (5 bases). The germline V and J ends were trimmed by 2 bases and 7 bases, with 18 bases remaining between them. This CDR3 has 15 amino acids. The germline gives CDR1 SGHVS, CDR2 FNYEAQ.